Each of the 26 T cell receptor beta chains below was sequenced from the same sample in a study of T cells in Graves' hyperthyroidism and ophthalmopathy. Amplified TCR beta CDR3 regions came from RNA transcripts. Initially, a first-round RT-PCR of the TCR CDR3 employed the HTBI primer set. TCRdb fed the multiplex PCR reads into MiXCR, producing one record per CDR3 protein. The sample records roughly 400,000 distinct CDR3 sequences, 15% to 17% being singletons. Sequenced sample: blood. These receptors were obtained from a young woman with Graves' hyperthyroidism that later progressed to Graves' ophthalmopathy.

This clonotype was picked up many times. The CDR3 region is CASIRRLDRGVWNEQFF. The CDR3 bases are TGTGCCAGCATACGTCGGCTTGATAGGGGAGTTTGGAATGAGCAGTTCTTC. The rearrangement joins TRBV13 to TRBJ2-1, with D perhaps matching TRBD1 or TRBD2 (5 bases each). CDR1 and CDR2 from the germline V gene are PRHDT and FYEKMQ (reference sequence). With 7 bases removed from V and 7 bases from J, the gap between germline ends came to 26 bases. The CDR3 has 17 amino acids.

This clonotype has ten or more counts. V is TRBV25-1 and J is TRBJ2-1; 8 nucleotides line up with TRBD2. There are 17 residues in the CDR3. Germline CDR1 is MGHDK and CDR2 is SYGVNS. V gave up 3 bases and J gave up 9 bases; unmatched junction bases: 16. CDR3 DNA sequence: TGTGCCAGCAGTGATTTGCCGGGGAGTACCGGGAGGGGTGAGCAGTTCTTC. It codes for CASSDLPGSTGRGEQFF.

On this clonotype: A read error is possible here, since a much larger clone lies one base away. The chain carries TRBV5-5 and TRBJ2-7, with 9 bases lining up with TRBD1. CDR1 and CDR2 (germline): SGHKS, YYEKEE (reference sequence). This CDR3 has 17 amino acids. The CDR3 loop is CANSSNIPGQGLYEQYF. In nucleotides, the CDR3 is TGTGCCAACAGCTCGAACATACCGGGACAGGGCCTCTACGAGCAGTACTTC.

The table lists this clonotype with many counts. The CDR3 DNA sequence: TGCAGTGCGAGACCGGGACTAGCGGAGGGGAGGGGATATTACGAGCAGTACTTC. Translating gives CSARPGLAEGRGYYEQYF. The genes are TRBV20-1 and TRBJ2-7, with 11 bases identical to TRBD2. CDR3 length equals 18 residues. The V gene end was trimmed by 6 bases and the J gene end by 4 bases; junction bases not matched to a gene: 20. The germline gives CDR1 DFQATT, CDR2 SNEGSKA (reference sequence).

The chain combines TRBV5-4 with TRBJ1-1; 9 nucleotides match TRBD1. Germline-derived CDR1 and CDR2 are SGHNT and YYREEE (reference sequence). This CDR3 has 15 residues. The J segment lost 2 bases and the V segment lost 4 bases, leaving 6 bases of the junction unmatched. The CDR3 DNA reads TGTGCCAGCAGCCGCTCACAGGGGGCAAACACTGAAGCTTTCTTT. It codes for CASSRSQGANTEAFF.

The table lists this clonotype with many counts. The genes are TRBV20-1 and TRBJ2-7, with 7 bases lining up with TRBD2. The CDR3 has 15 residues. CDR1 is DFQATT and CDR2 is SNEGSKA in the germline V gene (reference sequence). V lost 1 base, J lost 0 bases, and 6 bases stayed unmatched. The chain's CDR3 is CSARVWREISYEQYF. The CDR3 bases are TGCAGTGCTAGAGTCTGGCGGGAGATCTCCTACGAGCAGTACTTC.

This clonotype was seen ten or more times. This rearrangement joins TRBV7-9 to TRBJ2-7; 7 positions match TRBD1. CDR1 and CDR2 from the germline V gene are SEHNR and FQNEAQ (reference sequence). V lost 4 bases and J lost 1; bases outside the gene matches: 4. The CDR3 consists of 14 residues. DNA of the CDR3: TGTGCCAGCAGCTATCCGGGACAGTCCTACGAGCAGTACTTC. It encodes CASSYPGQSYEQYF.

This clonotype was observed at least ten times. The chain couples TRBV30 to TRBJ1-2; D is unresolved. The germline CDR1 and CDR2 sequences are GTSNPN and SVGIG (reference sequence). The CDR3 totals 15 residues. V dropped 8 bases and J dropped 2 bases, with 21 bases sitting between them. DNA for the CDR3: TGTGCCCTGGGGTTTCCTCACACGGGGAACTATGGCTACACCTTC. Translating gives CALGFPHTGNYGYTF. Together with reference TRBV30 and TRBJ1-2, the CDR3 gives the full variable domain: SQTIHQWPATLVQPVGSPLSLECTVEGTSNPNLYWYRQAAGRGLQLLFYSVGIGQISSEVPQNLSASRPQDRQFILSSKKLLLSDSGFYLCALGFPHTGNYGYTFGSGTRLTVV.

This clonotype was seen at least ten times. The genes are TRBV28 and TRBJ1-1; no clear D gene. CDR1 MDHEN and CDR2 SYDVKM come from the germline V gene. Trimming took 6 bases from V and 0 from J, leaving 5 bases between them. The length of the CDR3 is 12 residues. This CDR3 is CASRLMNTEAFF. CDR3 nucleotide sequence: TGTGCCAGCAGACTCATGAACACTGAAGCTTTCTTT.

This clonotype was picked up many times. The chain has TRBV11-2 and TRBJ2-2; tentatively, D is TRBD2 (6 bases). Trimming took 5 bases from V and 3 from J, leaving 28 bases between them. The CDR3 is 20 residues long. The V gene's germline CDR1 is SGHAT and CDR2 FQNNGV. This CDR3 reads CASSLLAFFGRVSYTGELFF. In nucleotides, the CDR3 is TGTGCCAGCAGCCTTCTCGCGTTCTTCGGGAGAGTTAGTTACACCGGGGAGCTGTTTTTT. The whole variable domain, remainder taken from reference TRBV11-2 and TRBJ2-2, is EAGVAQSPRYKIIEKRQSVAFWCNPISGHATLYWYQQILGQGPKLLIQFQNNGVVDDSQLPKDRFSAERLKGVDSTLKIQPAKLEDSAVYLCASSLLAFFGRVSYTGELFFGEGSRLTVL.

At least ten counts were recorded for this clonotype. The DNA for the CDR3 is TGTGCCAGCTCGCTGGGACAGGGGATCCCCGAGCAGTACTTC. Amino acid sequence: CASSLGQGIPEQYF. The chain carries TRBV12-3 or TRBV12-4 and TRBJ2-7, with 10 bases fitting TRBD1. CDR3 length equals 14 residues. The V and J ends lost 8 bases and 6 bases, in that order; junction bases with no gene match: 10.

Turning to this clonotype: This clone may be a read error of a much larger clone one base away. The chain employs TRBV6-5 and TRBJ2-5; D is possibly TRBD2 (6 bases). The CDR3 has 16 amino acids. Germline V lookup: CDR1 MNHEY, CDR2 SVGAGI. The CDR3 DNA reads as TGTGCCAGCAGTTACGACAGACTAGAGCATGGGGAGACCCGGTACTTC. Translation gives CASSYDRLEHGETRYF.

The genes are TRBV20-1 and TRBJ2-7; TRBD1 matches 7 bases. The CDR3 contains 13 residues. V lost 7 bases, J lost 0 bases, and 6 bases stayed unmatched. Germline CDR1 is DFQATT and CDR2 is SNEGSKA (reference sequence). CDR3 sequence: CSVEDRSSYEQYF. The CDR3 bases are TGCAGTGTAGAGGACAGGAGCTCCTACGAGCAGTACTTC.

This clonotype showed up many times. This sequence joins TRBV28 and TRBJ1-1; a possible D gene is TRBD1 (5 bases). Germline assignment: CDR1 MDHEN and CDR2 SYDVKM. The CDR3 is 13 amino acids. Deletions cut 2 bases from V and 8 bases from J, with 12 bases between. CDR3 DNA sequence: TGTGCCAGCAGTTTAAAGGCCGGGGGAGAAGCTTTCTTT. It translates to CASSLKAGGEAFF.

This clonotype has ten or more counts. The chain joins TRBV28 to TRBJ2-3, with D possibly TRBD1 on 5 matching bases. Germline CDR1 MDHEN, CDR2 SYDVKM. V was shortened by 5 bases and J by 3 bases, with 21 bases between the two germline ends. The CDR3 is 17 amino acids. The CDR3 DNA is TGTGCCAGCAGTCCATACGACAGATTCGATTTAACAGATACGCAGTATTTT. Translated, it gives CASSPYDRFDLTDTQYF. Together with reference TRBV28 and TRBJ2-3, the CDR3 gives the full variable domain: DVKVTQSSRYLVKRTGEKVFLECVQDMDHENMFWYRQDPGLGLRLIYFSYDVKMKEKGDIPEGYSVSREKKERFSLILESASTNQTSMYLCASSPYDRFDLTDTQYFGPGTRLTVL.

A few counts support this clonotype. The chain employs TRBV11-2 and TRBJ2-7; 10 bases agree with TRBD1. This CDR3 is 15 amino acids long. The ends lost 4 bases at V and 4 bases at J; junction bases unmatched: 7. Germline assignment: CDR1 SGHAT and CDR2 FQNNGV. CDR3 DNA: TGTGCCAGCAGCTCCCGGGACAGGGGATATTACGAGCAGTACTTC. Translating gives CASSSRDRGYYEQYF. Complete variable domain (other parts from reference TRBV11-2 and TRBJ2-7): EAGVAQSPRYKIIEKRQSVAFWCNPISGHATLYWYQQILGQGPKLLIQFQNNGVVDDSQLPKDRFSAERLKGVDSTLKIQPAKLEDSAVYLCASSSRDRGYYEQYFGPGTRLTVT.

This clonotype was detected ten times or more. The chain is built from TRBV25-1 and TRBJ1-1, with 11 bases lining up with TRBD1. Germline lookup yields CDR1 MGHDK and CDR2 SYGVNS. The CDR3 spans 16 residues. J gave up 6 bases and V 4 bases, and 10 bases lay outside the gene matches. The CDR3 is CASSAEGQGAGAEAFF. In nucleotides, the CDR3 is TGTGCCAGCAGTGCAGAAGGACAGGGGGCTGGCGCTGAAGCTTTCTTT. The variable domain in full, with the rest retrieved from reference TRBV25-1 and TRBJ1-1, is EADIYQTPRYLVIGTGKKITLECSQTMGHDKMYWYQQDPGMELHLIHYSYGVNSTEKGDLSSESTVSRIRTEHFPLTLESARPSHTSQYLCASSAEGQGAGAEAFFGQGTRLTVV.

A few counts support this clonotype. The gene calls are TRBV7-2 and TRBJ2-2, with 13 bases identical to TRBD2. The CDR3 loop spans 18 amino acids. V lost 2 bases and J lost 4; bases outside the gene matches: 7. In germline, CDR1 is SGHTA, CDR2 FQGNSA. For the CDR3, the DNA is TGTGCCAGCAGCTTAAGGGGACTAGCGGGAATGGTCACCGGGGAGCTGTTTTTT. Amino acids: CASSLRGLAGMVTGELFF.

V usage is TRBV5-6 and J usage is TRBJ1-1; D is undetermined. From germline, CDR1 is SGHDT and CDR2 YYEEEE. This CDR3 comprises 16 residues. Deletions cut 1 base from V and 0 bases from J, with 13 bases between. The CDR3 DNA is TGTGCCAGCAGCTTGAGGCCCGCGTCCATGAACACTGAAGCTTTCTTT. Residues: CASSLRPASMNTEAFF.

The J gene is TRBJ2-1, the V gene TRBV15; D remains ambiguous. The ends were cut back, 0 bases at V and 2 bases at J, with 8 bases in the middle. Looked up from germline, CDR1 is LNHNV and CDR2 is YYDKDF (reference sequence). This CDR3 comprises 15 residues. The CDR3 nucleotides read TGTGCCACCAGCAGAGACATGACAACCTACAATGAGCAGTTCTTC. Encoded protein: CATSRDMTTYNEQFF.

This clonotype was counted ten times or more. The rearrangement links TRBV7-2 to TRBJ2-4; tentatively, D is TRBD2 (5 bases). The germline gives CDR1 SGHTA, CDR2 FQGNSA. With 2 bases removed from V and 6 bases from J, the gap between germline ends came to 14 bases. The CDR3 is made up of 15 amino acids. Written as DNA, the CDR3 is TGTGCCAGCAGCTTAAGCACGATCGGAGGAAACATTCAGTACTTC. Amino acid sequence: CASSLSTIGGNIQYF.

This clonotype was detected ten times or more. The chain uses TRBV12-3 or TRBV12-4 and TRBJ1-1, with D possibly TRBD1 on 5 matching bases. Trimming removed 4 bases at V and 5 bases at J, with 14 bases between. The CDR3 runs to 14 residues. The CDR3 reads CASSSWGGDTEAFF. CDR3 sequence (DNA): TGTGCCAGCAGTTCCTGGGGGGGGGATACTGAAGCTTTCTTT.

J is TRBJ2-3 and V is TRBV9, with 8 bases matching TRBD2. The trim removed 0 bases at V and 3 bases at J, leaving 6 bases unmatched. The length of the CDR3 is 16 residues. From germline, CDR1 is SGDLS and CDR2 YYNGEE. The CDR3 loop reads CASSVGPGGPTDTQYF. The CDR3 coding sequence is TGTGCCAGCAGCGTAGGGCCGGGAGGGCCGACAGATACGCAGTATTTT.

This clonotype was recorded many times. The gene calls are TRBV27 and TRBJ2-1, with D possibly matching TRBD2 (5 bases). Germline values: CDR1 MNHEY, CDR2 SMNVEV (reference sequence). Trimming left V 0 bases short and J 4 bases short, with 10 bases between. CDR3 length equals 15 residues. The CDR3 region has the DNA TGTGCCAGCAGTTTATCGTGGGAGTCGTACAATGAGCAGTTCTTC. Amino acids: CASSLSWESYNEQFF.

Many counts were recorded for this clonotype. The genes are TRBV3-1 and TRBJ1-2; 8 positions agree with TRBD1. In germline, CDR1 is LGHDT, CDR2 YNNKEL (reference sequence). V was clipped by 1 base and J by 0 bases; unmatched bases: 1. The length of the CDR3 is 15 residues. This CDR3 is CASSQAGQANYGYTF. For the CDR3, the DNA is TGTGCCAGCAGCCAAGCGGGACAGGCTAACTATGGCTACACCTTC.

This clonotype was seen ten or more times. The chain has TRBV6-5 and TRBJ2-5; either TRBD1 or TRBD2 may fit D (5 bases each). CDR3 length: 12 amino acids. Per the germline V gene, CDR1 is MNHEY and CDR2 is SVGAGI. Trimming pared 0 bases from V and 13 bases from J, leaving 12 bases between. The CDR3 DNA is TGTGCCAGCAGTTACTCGAACGGGGCCCGGTACTTC. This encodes CASSYSNGARYF.